This is a list of T cell receptor beta chains from one sample in a study of molecular identifiers for immune sequencing clone quantification. Using its own MiXCR run on the PCR reads, TCRdb lists one record per CDR3 protein. The table includes around 480,000 distinct CDR3 sequences, about 20% detected once. The sequenced material came from naive CD8+ T cells from blood, with Jurkat cell RNA spiked in. The receptors were gathered from a human donor in good health. Some libraries in this study had Jurkat cell RNA spiked in. Each CDR3 is given with its conserved first and last residue. The order of the fields is J gene, V gene, CDR3 protein.

TRBJ2-5,TRBV24-1,CATSESGDLQETQCF
TRBJ2-5,TRBV25-1,CASQGGEVGQPFQETQYF
TRBJ2-5,TRBV5-5,CASSPATSGAPTQETQYF
TRBJ2-2,TRBV30,CAWVAGTNTGELFF
TRBJ2-5,TRBV7-9,CASSLGSLGQETQYF
TRBJ1-1,TRBV9,CASSVVGTTEAFF
TRBJ1-1,TRBV4-1,CASSQVRAGLPSGPEAFF
TRBJ1-1,TRBV12-3/TRBV12-4,CASSFGRATEAFF
TRBJ2-7,TRBV30,CAWSSGLSSYEQYF
TRBJ2-7,TRBV11-2,CASSFEQGFNEQYF
TRBJ2-2,TRBV9,CASSENTGELFF
TRBJ2-7,TRBV28,CASSLGPRHAVTGLPYEQYF
TRBJ1-2,TRBV13,CATGTGDNYGYTF
TRBJ2-3,TRBV6-6,CASAISGKSTDTQYF
TRBJ2-1,TRBV20-1,CSALGASSYNEQFF
TRBJ1-4,TRBV7-9,CASCRGDEKLFF
TRBJ1-1,TRBV15,CATSPIGNTEAFF
TRBJ2-7,TRBV6-5,CASGGTGGVGEQYF
TRBJ2-3,TRBV10-1,CASSEPASGGCTDTQYF
TRBJ2-5,TRBV12-3/TRBV12-4,CASTQGQGLQETQYF
TRBJ1-5,TRBV4-1,CASSQDGGRRDQPQHF
TRBJ1-1,TRBV3-1,CASSLTREWGTARTEAFF
TRBJ1-1,TRBV5-1,CASSLNKGMNTEAFF
TRBJ2-5,TRBV28,CASSFGQLQETQYF